The 22 T cell receptor beta chains below come from one sample, sequenced in a study of PD-L1 blockade in urothelial cancer. Sample time point: peripheral blood 6 weeks after treatment start. Measured with immunoSEQ multiplex PCR; TCRdb has only the in-frame clones, and not every one. The sample consists of approximately 110,000 clones, around 93% of them appearing once. The source material was PBMCs, sampled around atezolizumab (anti-PD-L1) treatment. Receptor source: a man in his 60s with urothelial cancer.

DNA for the CDR3: TGTGCCAGCAGCTTGGCAACCTCCTACACAGATACGCAGTATTTT. Amino acids: CASSLATSYTDTQYF. The J gene is TRBJ2-3, the V gene TRBV5-4; no clear D gene. The V and J ends lost 0 bases and 2 bases respectively, with 10 bases between them. CDR3 size: 15 residues. In germline, CDR1 is SGHNT, CDR2 YYREEE (reference sequence).

The chain has TRBV9 and TRBJ1-3, with 8 bases that match TRBD1. The CDR3 is made up of 15 amino acids. Germline V gene lookup returns CDR1 SGDLS and CDR2 YYNGEE. Losses at the gene ends were 2 bases for V and 3 bases for J; bases not matched to a gene: 4. The CDR3 loop reads CASSVQTGVGNTIYF. The CDR3, as DNA: TGTGCCAGCAGCGTGCAGACAGGGGTTGGAAACACCATATATTTT.

The chain combines TRBV4-2 with TRBJ1-3; no clear D. Trimming removed 9 bases at V and 0 bases at J, with 30 bases between. Germline loops: CDR1 LGHNA, CDR2 YNFKEQ. The CDR3 contains 20 residues. This chain's CDR3 is CASPTTTPSFRTDSGNTIYF. CDR3 nucleotides: TGTGCCAGTCCTACGACAACTCCCTCGTTCAGAACAGACTCTGGAAACACCATATATTTT.

The chain links TRBV10-1 to TRBJ1-6, with 10 nucleotides matching TRBD1. The junction had 3 bases not matched to a gene; V was cut back by 5 bases and J by 8 bases. Germline CDR1 and CDR2: WNHNN and SYGVQD (reference sequence). CDR3 size: 14 residues. CDR3 DNA sequence: TGCGCCAGCAGTACCGGGACAGGGGATTCACCCCTCCACTTT. Protein: CASSTGTGDSPLHF.

V is TRBV28 and J is TRBJ2-7, with D perhaps matching TRBD2 (5 bases). V was pared by 8 bases and J by 6 bases, with 17 bases between. CDR1 and CDR2 from the germline V gene are MDHEN and SYDVKM. The CDR3 extends over 13 amino acids. CDR3 sequence reads: CASGPLVQVEQYF. In DNA form, the CDR3 reads TGTGCCAGCGGCCCACTAGTGCAGGTCGAGCAGTACTTC. Variable domain in full (rest from reference TRBV28 and TRBJ2-7): DVKVTQSSRYLVKRTGEKVFLECVQDMDHENMFWYRQDPGLGLRLIYFSYDVKMKEKGDIPEGYSVSREKKERFSLILESASTNQTSMYLCASGPLVQVEQYFGPGTRLTVT.

The chain links TRBV7-4 to TRBJ2-1; possibly TRBD2 for D (6 bases). The V and J ends lost 5 bases and 5 bases respectively, with 22 bases between them. Germline V gene data show CDR1 as SGHVT and CDR2 as SQSDAQ. The CDR3 covers 17 residues. The CDR3 DNA reads as TGTGCCAGCAGCCTGGACTATCCCGTACAGTGTAACAATGAGCAGTTCTTC. It specifies CASSLDYPVQCNNEQFF.

The chain carries TRBV7-8 and TRBJ1-1; D call uncertain. The CDR3 contains 14 residues. Germline CDR1 SGHVS, CDR2 FQNEAQ. Trimming took off 5 bases at V and 3 bases at J, with 13 bases between the two ends. In DNA, the CDR3 is TGTGCCAGCAGCCCCATGGCGACTTACACTGAAGCTTTCTTT. It codes for CASSPMATYTEAFF. The complete variable domain, with remaining parts taken from reference TRBV7-8 and TRBJ1-1, reads GAGVSQSPRYKVAKRGQDVALRCDPISGHVSLFWYQQALGQGPEFLTYFQNEAQLDKSGLPSDRFFAERPEGSVSTLKIQRTQQEDSAVYLCASSPMATYTEAFFGQGTRLTVV.

The chain joins TRBV4-1 to TRBJ2-3; TRBD2 aligns across 9 bases. Germline V gene sequence: CDR1 MGHRA, CDR2 YSYEKL. The CDR3 is made up of 15 amino acids. The V segment lost 0 bases and the J segment 6 bases; nucleotides outside the gene matches: 4. CDR3 protein: CASSQEGGGADTQYF. The CDR3 DNA follows: TGCGCCAGCAGCCAAGAGGGCGGGGGGGCCGATACGCAGTATTTT.

The chain joins TRBV19 to TRBJ2-5; 8 bases match TRBD1. CDR1 is LNHDA, CDR2 SQIVND, per germline (reference sequence). V was clipped by 6 bases and J by 3 bases; unmatched bases: 3. The CDR3 extends over 13 amino acids. CDR3 amino acids: CASSATGEETQYF. The DNA of the CDR3 is TGTGCCAGTAGCGCGACAGGGGAAGAGACCCAGTACTTC.

The genes are TRBV5-6 and TRBJ2-4; D unclear. Between the trimmed V and J ends, which lost 2 bases and 3 bases, there was a span of 6 bases. CDR1 is SGHDT, CDR2 YYEEEE, per germline. The CDR3 consists of 13 residues. The chain's CDR3 is CASSFFSKNIQYF. The DNA for the CDR3 is TGTGCCAGCAGCTTTTTTAGCAAAAACATTCAGTACTTC.

The rearrangement links TRBV7-2 to TRBJ2-7, with no clear D. The CDR3 contains 14 residues. Germline CDR1 reads SGHTA; CDR2 reads FQGNSA. V gave up 2 bases and J gave up 0 bases, with 8 bases separating them. The CDR3 reads CASSLSVNSYEQYF. The CDR3 region has the DNA TGTGCCAGCAGCTTATCAGTCAACTCCTACGAGCAGTACTTC.

The rearrangement joins TRBV4-2 to TRBJ1-1; D ambiguous. The ends were cut back, 3 bases at V and 2 bases at J, with 13 bases in the middle. Looked up from germline, CDR1 is LGHNA and CDR2 is YNFKEQ. This CDR3 is 15 amino acids long. The CDR3 is CASSQTGKANTEAFF. The DNA for the CDR3 is TGTGCCAGCAGCCAGACGGGAAAAGCCAACACTGAAGCTTTCTTT.

V gene TRBV7-7 combines with J gene TRBJ2-5, with 13 bases aligning to TRBD2. Germline CDR1 SSHAT, CDR2 FNYEAQ (reference sequence). The CDR3 covers 15 residues. V lost 5 bases to trimming and J lost 5 bases; unmatched junction nucleotides: 5. The CDR3 spells CASSQGLAGVETQYF. CDR3 DNA sequence: TGTGCCAGCAGCCAAGGACTAGCGGGGGTGGAGACCCAGTACTTC.

The chain has TRBV28 and TRBJ2-1; D remains ambiguous. Germline loops: CDR1 MDHEN, CDR2 SYDVKM. The CDR3 totals 12 residues. V gave up 5 bases and J gave up 6 bases, with 8 bases separating them. For the CDR3, the DNA is TGTGCCAGCAGTCCCCAGGTCAATGAGCAGTTCTTC. Amino acids: CASSPQVNEQFF.

The V and J genes are TRBV15 and TRBJ2-1; TRBD1 matches at 11 bases. Germline CDR1 reads LNHNV; CDR2 reads YYDKDF (reference sequence). Trimming at V came to 5 bases and at J to 4 bases, leaving 4 bases not matched to a gene. The CDR3 sequence is 15 residues long. The CDR3 loop reads CATSGGQGAYNEQFF. The CDR3 DNA reads TGTGCCACCAGCGGCGGACAGGGGGCTTACAATGAGCAGTTCTTC.

This clone appeared once. The chain couples TRBV6-5 to TRBJ2-2; no firm D call. Trimming removed 6 bases at V and 7 bases at J, with 9 bases between. The CDR3 is made up of 12 amino acids. Germline-derived CDR1 and CDR2 are MNHEY and SVGAGI. CDR3 residues: CASSFLSGELFF. The CDR3 DNA sequence: TGTGCCAGCAGCTTTCTGAGCGGGGAGCTGTTTTTT.

The chain combines TRBV6-5 with TRBJ2-7; 10 bases agree with TRBD2. Germline CDR1 MNHEY, CDR2 SVGAGI. This CDR3 has 16 amino acids. The V segment lost 0 bases and the J segment 6 bases; nucleotides outside the gene matches: 8. CDR3 DNA sequence: TGTGCCAGCAGTTACTCCGTTCTAGCGGGAGCGGGCGAGCAGTACTTC. It specifies CASSYSVLAGAGEQYF.

V is TRBV2 and J is TRBJ2-7; TRBD2 matches 10 bases. With 7 bases clipped from V and 3 bases from J, the junction kept 15 bases outside the gene matches. The CDR3 is made up of 17 amino acids. Germline values: CDR1 SNHLY, CDR2 FYNNEI. CDR3 loop: CASITPTGTSASYEQYF. In DNA form, the CDR3 reads TGTGCCAGCATAACCCCAACCGGGACTAGCGCGAGCTACGAGCAGTACTTC.

This clone was picked up one time. The V and J genes are TRBV5-1 and TRBJ2-5, with TRBD2 matching over 7 bases. Trimming cost V 1 base and J 5 bases; bases outside gene matches: 5. The CDR3 runs 14 residues. Germline V CDR1 and CDR2: SGHRS, YFSETQ. As DNA, the CDR3 is TGCGCCAGCAGCTTGACTAGCGCGCGGGAGACCCAGTACTTC. Amino acids: CASSLTSARETQYF.

In its sample, this clone was seen once. The chain links TRBV9 to TRBJ2-7; no clear D gene. The CDR3 spans 13 residues. Trimming removed 4 bases from V and 3 bases from J, with 11 bases in between. Germline CDR1 and CDR2: SGDLS and YYNGEE. The CDR3: CASSPGANYEQYF. CDR3 bases: TGTGCCAGCAGCCCAGGTGCTAACTACGAGCAGTACTTC.

The V gene is TRBV9, the J gene TRBJ2-3; the match to TRBD2 covers 9 bases. There are 17 residues in the CDR3. V shed 0 bases, J shed 0 bases, and the junction held 5 bases outside the gene matches. Germline V gene data show CDR1 as SGDLS and CDR2 as YYNGEE. DNA of the CDR3: TGTGCCAGCAGCGTAGGTACTAGCGGGCTAAGCACAGATACGCAGTATTTT. It codes for CASSVGTSGLSTDTQYF.

Here the CDR3 reads CASSSGQGGGEKLFF. The CDR3 DNA reads as TGTGCCAGCAGCTCCGGACAGGGGGGGGGTGAAAAACTGTTTTTT. V gene TRBV5-4 combines with J gene TRBJ1-4; 10 bases are a match to TRBD1. This CDR3 has 15 residues. CDR1 is SGHNT, CDR2 YYREEE, per germline (reference sequence). With 3 bases clipped from V and 7 bases from J, the junction kept 6 bases outside the gene matches.